This entry features one T cell receptor delta chain sequence. This record belongs to a study of gamma-delta chains in newborns, infants, children. On the study more broadly: Microbial exposure reportedly drives polyclonal innate γδ T cell expansion after birth.

The V gene's germline CDR1 is GEAIGNYY and CDR2 EKD. V dropped 0 bases and J dropped 0; count of bases not matched to a gene: 4. CDR3 length: 20 residues. With CATT, TCRdb re-called clones from the reads. The sample records roughly 5,000 delta-chain clones, approximately 2.7% being singletons. The sequenced sample was blood. The TCR was taken from a child who was a newborn, infant or young child, either healthy, febrile or measles-vaccinated (not recorded which). The chain recombines TRDV2 with TRDJ3; 13 nucleotides line up with TRDD3. The CDR3 here is CACDTATGGYVSWDTRQMFF. Here the CDR3 DNA reads TGTGCCTGTGACACCGCTACTGGGGGATACGTCTCCTGGGACACCCGACAGATGTTTTTC.